This T cell receptor (beta chain) was profiled in a study of T cell responses to AZD1222 COVID-19 vaccine. Comment on this clone: What it recognizes is unknown.

Findings of the study overall: The sample set comprised mostly white British donors with more females, and clonal diversity was possibly underestimated. Reports say nearly half of spike-specific TCRs go after unmutated variant regions.

Some clones are missing from TCRdb's copy, which holds only in-frame ones; the method was immunoSEQ multiplex PCR. The sample lists 95,000 to 150,000 clones; roughly 86% were seen once. Germline CDR1 is SGDLS and CDR2 is YYNGEE. Trimming removed 2 bases from V and 5 bases from J; junction bases left unmatched: 11. This CDR3 is built from 17 residues. The sample consisted of peripheral blood, taken on day 0 of AZD1222 vaccination. The source of this sequence is an adult in good health. The chain is built from TRBV9 and TRBJ2-4; 9 bases are shared with TRBD1. This CDR3 is CASSVGTGRVGQNIQYF. In nucleotides, the CDR3 is TGTGCCAGCAGCGTGGGGACAGGGAGGGTTGGCCAAAACATTCAGTACTTC.